This T cell receptor beta chain was profiled in a study of monozygotic twins with inflammatory bowel disease. During cDNA synthesis, UMIs that each contained a 6-nucleotide sample barcode were added by means of template switching. TCRdb re-called the 5' RACE reads and gives one entry per CDR3 protein, without DNA. This repertoire comprises over 350,000 distinct CDR3 sequences; its ten largest clones make up 2.5% to 3%. The CDR3 sequence is 16 residues long. The germline V gene has CDR1 KGHDR and CDR2 SFDVKD. On this clonotype: Antigen: not known.

Study results and caveats: Nothing supported a single strong signal or clonotype that was associated with IBD. Lower TCRbeta diversity (inverse Simpson) was seen in IBD patients than in healthy co-twins.

The sequenced sample was blood. The receptor was derived from a human donor with ulcerative colitis or Crohn's disease, or a healthy co-twin of an affected twin (not recorded which). The chain employs TRBV24-1 and TRBJ2-1. CDR3 protein: CATRSTVGSATNEQFF.